The clone carrying this T cell receptor beta chain was observed a handful of times. Its antigen is as yet unknown. This entry is derived from a study of T cell responses to AZD1222 COVID-19 vaccine. Notes on the study in general: Baseline antibody screening turned up just six seropositive AZD1222 recipients.

This table comes from immunoSEQ multiplex PCR, and its TCRdb copy is limited to in-frame clones, with some not included. The data hold around 140,000 clones, with just over 85% observed a single time. Germline CDR1 and CDR2: SGHRS and YFSETQ. V was shortened by 1 base and J by 1 base, with 17 bases between the two germline ends. This CDR3 comprises 17 residues. The sample here was peripheral blood, taken 28 days after the second AZD1222 dose. The receptor's source is an adult who received the AZD1222 COVID-19 vaccine. The chain is built from TRBV5-1 and TRBJ1-1, with D perhaps TRBD1 (6 bases). The CDR3 bases are TGCGCCAGCAGCTTGAACCCCCCCATGACAGGGAACACTGAAGCTTTCTTT. Translation: CASSLNPPMTGNTEAFF. The whole variable domain, filled in from reference TRBV5-1 and TRBJ1-1, reads KAGVTQTPRYLIKTRGQQVTLSCSPISGHRSVSWYQQTPGQGLQFLFEYFSETQRNKGNFPGRFSGRQFSNSRSEMNVSTLELGDSALYLCASSLNPPMTGNTEAFFGQGTRLTVV.